This T cell receptor beta chain was observed in a study of blood T cells in healthy people across ages. Study information: Roughly one uniquely barcoded beta molecule per two T cells was captured.

This CDR3 has 17 amino acids. Germline-derived CDR1 and CDR2 are LGHDT and YNNKEL (reference sequence). V dropped 5 bases and J dropped 0; count of bases not matched to a gene: 10. Of note for this clonotype: Its antigen is undetermined.

With a J-beta primer mix and a sample-barcoded 5' primer, a second PCR ran about 7 to 12 cycles. Unique molecular identifiers of 12 random nucleotides labeled each cDNA. TCRdb re-derived calls from the 5' RACE reads in MiXCR, one entry per CDR3 protein. The sample includes approximately 820,000 distinct CDR3 sequences, under 45% seen only once; the top ten take around 18%. Study outcomes and limitations: Researchers judged that diversity estimates from one million T cells fell short of true values. Long-lived and aged donors differed, with more naive CD4+ cells and higher diversity in the long-lived.

The genes are TRBV3-1 and TRBJ2-7; 10 nucleotides agree with TRBD2. The receptor was derived from a man aged 55 to 70 in good health. The sequenced sample was blood. The CDR3 region is CASSSSTSGQFSYEQYF. The CDR3, as DNA: TGTGCCAGCAGCTCTTCGACTAGCGGGCAATTCTCCTACGAGCAGTACTTC.